This paragraph covers one TCR beta chain sequence. Produced via immunoSEQ multiplex PCR; TCRdb's table is partial and in-frame only. Of about 120,000 clones listed, about 93% are singletons. The data stem from a study of T cells after somatic rescue of genetic block. CDR3 length: 14 residues. V lost 4 bases and J lost 5; bases outside the gene matches: 1. Germline V gene sequence: CDR1 SGHRS, CDR2 YFSETQ. Material for sequencing was peripheral blood mononuclear cells (PBMCs). This chain links TRBV5-1 with TRBJ1-4, with 11 bases aligning to TRBD1. This sequence was found in a woman aged 18-30 years. This CDR3 is CASSGTGGNEKLFF. The DNA for the CDR3 is TGCGCCAGCAGCGGGACAGGGGGGAATGAAAAACTGTTTTTT.